The 3 T cell receptor beta chains given below trace back to one sample, sequenced in a study of blood T cell repertoires in COVID-19. Method: immunoSEQ multiplex PCR; TCRdb's copy keeps in-frame clones and lacks some. The data contain 250,000 or so clones, over 75% of them singletons. The specimen was PBMCs or T cells enriched from blood (not recorded which). The receptors come from a woman in her thirties who had been exposed to COVID-19.

The table lists this clone with a few counts. The chain couples TRBV3-1 (or the pseudogene TRBV3-2) to TRBJ1-1; D is undetermined. V was pared by 4 bases and J by 5 bases, with 11 bases between. Germline loops: CDR1 LGHDT, CDR2 YNNKEL (reference sequence). The CDR3 is 13 residues long. The CDR3, as DNA: TGTGCCAGCAGCCCGCAAATGCGAACTGAAGCTTTCTTT. Its protein is CASSPQMRTEAFF.

This clone was seen many times. The chain has TRBV27 and TRBJ1-6; the match to TRBD1 covers 11 bases. Germline CDR1 and CDR2: MNHEY and SMNVEV (reference sequence). J was trimmed by 2 bases and V by 1 base; bases with no gene match: 10. This CDR3 has 20 amino acids. The CDR3 nucleotides read TGTGCCAGCAGTTTATTGGGACAGGGGGAGAGTATCCCCTATAATTCACCCCTCCACTTT. It specifies CASSLLGQGESIPYNSPLHF.

The chain links TRBV24-1 to TRBJ2-7; 7 nucleotides agree with TRBD1. With V trimmed by 4 bases and J by 2 bases, 10 bases remained unmatched. The V gene's germline CDR1 is KGHDR and CDR2 SFDVKD. The CDR3 sequence is 16 residues long. The DNA for the CDR3 is TGTGCCACCAGTGACCGCAGGGACAGTAGACCCTACGAGCAGTACTTC. This gives the protein CATSDRRDSRPYEQYF.